A selection of T cell receptor beta chains follows, all from one sample in a study of neurological immune-mediated disorders. Each CDR3 protein is one row after TCRdb ran MiXCR on the 5' RACE reads. The table lists tens of thousands of distinct CDR3 sequences, around 6% of them singletons. The sample comprised PBMCs. The receptors stem from a woman aged 55 to 70 with multiple sclerosis. Both conserved end residues are part of each CDR3. A D gene is named only where the DNA matches it firmly. Rows may omit the clone size; those that give it use once, few, many or a size class.

d_call,v_call,j_call,clone_size,cdr3_nt,cdr3_aa
NA,TRBV5-1,TRBJ1-1,NA,TGCGCCAGCAGCTTGGGGCCGAGGAGGAACACTGAAGCTTTCTTT,CASSLGPRRNTEAFF
TRBD1,TRBV29-1,TRBJ1-1,many,TGCAGCGTCCCCGGACAGGGTACCACTGAAGCTTTCTTT,CSVPGQGTTEAFF
NA,TRBV12-3/TRBV12-4,TRBJ2-5,many,TGTGCCAGTAACCGGGAACAAGAGACCCAGTACTTC,CASNREQETQYF
TRBD2,TRBV18,TRBJ2-5,few,TGTGCCAGCTTACCGGTCCGCAGGGCGGGAGGGTACCAAGAGACCCAGTACTTC,CASLPVRRAGGYQETQYF
TRBD2,TRBV6-5,TRBJ2-1,NA,TGTGCCAGCAGCCTGGGACTAGCGGTTTGGGTGCAGTTCTTC,CASSLGLAVWVQFF
NA,TRBV5-1,TRBJ2-5,NA,TGCGCCAGCAGCTTGGATAGTATGGAGACCCAGTACTTC,CASSLDSMETQYF
TRBD1,TRBV6-2/TRBV6-3,TRBJ1-5,many,TGTGCCAGCAACGACAGGGATAGGGGCAATCAGCCCCAGCATTTT,CASNDRDRGNQPQHF
NA,TRBV9,TRBJ1-6,medium-sized,TGTGCCAGCAGCGTGAAGTCCGGGGATTCACCCCTCCACTTT,CASSVKSGDSPLHF
NA,TRBV3-1,TRBJ1-6,many,TGTGCCAGCAGCCCCCGGGGTGAACATTCACCCCTCCACTTT,CASSPRGEHSPLHF
TRBD2,TRBV20-1,TRBJ2-2,many,TGCAGTGCCCTCCGCGGACTAGCGGGCACCGGGGAGCTGTTTTTT,CSALRGLAGTGELFF
NA,TRBV5-8,TRBJ2-7,many,TGTGCCAGCAGCCGCCGGACAGACATGTTGCAGTACTTC,CASSRRTDMLQYF